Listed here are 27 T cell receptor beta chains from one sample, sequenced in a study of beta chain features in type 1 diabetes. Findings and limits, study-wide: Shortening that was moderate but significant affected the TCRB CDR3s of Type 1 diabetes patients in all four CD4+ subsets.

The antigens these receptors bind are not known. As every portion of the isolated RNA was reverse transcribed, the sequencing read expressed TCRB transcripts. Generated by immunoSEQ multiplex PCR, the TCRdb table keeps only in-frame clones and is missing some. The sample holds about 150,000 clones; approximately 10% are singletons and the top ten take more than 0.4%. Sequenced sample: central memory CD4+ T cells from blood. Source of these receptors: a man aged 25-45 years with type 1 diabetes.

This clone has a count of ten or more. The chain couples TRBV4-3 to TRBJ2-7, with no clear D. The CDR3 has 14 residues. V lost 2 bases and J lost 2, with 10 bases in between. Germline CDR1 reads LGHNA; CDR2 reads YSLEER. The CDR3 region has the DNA TGCGCCAGCAGCCAATCGCGCTTAACCTACGAGCAGTACTTC. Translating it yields CASSQSRLTYEQYF.

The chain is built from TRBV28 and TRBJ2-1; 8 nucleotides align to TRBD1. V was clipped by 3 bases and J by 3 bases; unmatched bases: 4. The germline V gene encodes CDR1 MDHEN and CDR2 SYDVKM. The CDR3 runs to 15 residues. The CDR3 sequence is CASSLGTGIYNEQFF. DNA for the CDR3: TGTGCCAGCAGTTTGGGGACAGGAATCTACAATGAGCAGTTCTTC.

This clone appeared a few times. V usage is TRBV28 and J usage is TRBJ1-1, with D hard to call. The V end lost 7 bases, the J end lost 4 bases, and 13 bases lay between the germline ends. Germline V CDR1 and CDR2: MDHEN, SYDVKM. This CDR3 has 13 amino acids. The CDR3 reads CASTSIAVTEAFF. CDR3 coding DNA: TGTGCCAGCACCTCCATTGCGGTCACTGAAGCTTTCTTT.

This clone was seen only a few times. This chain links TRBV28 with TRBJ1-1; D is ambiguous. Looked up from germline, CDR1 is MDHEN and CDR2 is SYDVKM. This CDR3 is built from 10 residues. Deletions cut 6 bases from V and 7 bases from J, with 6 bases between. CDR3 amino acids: CASRRVEAFF. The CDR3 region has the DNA TGTGCCAGCAGGCGGGTTGAAGCTTTCTTT.

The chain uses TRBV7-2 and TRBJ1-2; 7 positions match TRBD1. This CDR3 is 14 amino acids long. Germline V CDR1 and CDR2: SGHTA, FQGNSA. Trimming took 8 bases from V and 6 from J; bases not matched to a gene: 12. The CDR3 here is CASGARQGSNGYTF. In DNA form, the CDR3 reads TGTGCCAGCGGCGCCAGACAGGGAAGTAATGGCTACACCTTC.

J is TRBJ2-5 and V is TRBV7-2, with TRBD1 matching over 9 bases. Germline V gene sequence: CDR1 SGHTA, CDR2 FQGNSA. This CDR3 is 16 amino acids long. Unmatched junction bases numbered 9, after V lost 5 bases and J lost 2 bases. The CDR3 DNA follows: TGTGCCAGCAGCCCAGGGACCGGGACAGGGCAAGAGACCCAGTACTTC. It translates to CASSPGTGTGQETQYF.

Here the CDR3 reads CAWSPRWGTGSTEAFF. CDR3 sequence (DNA): TGTGCCTGGAGTCCCAGGTGGGGGACAGGGAGCACTGAAGCTTTCTTT. The genes are TRBV30 and TRBJ1-1; 9 bases are a match to TRBD1. Germline trimming cut 2 bases from V and 4 bases from J; bases unmatched to any gene: 11. The CDR3 consists of 16 residues. CDR1 and CDR2 (germline): GTSNPN, SVGIG (reference sequence).

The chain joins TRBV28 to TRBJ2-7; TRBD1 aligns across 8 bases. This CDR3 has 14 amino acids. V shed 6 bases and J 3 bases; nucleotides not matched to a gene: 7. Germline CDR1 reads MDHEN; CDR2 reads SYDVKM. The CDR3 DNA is TGTGCCAGCAGGAGACAGGGGATAAGCTACGAGCAGTACTTC. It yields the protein CASRRQGISYEQYF.

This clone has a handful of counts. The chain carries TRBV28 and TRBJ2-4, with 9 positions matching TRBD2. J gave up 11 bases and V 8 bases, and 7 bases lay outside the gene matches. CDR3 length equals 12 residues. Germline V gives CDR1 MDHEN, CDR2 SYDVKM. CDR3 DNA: TGTGCCAGCCGAGGTAGCGGGAGTTTTCAGTACTTC. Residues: CASRGSGSFQYF. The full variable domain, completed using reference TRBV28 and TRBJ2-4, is DVKVTQSSRYLVKRTGEKVFLECVQDMDHENMFWYRQDPGLGLRLIYFSYDVKMKEKGDIPEGYSVSREKKERFSLILESASTNQTSMYLCASRGSGSFQYFGAGTRLSVL.

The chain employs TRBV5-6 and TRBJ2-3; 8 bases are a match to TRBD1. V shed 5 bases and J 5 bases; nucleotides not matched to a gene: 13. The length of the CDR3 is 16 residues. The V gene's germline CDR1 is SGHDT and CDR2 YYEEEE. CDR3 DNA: TGTGCCAGCAGAACCGTTGGCAGGGGGCGTGGAGATACGCAGTATTTT. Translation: CASRTVGRGRGDTQYF. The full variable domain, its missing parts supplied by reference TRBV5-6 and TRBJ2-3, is DAGVTQSPTHLIKTRGQQVTLRCSPKSGHDTVSWYQQALGQGPQFIFQYYEEEERQRGNFPDRFSGHQFPNYSSELNVNALLLGDSALYLCASRTVGRGRGDTQYFGPGTRLTVL.

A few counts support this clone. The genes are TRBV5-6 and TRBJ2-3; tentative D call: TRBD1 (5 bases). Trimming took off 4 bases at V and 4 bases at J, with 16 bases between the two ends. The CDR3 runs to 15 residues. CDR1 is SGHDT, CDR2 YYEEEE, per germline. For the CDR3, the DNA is TGTGCCAGCAGCCCAAGAAAGGGGATCGCAGATACGCAGTATTTT. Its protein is CASSPRKGIADTQYF.

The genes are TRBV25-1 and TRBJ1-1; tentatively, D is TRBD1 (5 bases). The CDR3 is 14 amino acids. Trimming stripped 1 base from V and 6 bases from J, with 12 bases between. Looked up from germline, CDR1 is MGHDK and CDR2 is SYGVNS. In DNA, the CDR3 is TGTGCCAGCAGTGAATCTGGGGGGTGGGCTGAAGCTTTCTTT. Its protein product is CASSESGGWAEAFF.

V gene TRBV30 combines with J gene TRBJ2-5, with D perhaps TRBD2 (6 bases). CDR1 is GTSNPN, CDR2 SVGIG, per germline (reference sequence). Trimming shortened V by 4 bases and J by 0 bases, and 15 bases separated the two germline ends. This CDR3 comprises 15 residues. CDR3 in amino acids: CAWNVIRGYQETQYF. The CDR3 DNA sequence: TGTGCCTGGAATGTGATACGGGGGTACCAAGAGACCCAGTACTTC.

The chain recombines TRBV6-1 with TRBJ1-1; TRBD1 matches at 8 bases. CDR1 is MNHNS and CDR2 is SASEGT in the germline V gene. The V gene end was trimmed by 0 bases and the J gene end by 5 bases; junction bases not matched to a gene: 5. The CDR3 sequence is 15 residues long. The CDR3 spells CASSEAQGAGTEAFF. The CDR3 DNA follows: TGTGCCAGCAGTGAAGCGCAGGGGGCTGGTACTGAAGCTTTCTTT.

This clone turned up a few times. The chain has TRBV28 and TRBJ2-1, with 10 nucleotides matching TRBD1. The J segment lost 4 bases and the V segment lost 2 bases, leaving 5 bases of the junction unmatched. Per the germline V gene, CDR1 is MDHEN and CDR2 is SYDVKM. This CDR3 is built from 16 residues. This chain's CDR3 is CASSLRQGARYNEQFF. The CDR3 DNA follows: TGTGCCAGCAGTTTAAGACAGGGGGCTAGGTACAATGAGCAGTTCTTC.

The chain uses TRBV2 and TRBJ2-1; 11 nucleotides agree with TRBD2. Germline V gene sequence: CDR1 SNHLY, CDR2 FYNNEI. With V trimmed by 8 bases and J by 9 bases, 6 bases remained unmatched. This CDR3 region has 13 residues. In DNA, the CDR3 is TGTGCCAGCCCTAGCGGGAGGTCAGGTGAGCAGTTCTTC. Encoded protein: CASPSGRSGEQFF.

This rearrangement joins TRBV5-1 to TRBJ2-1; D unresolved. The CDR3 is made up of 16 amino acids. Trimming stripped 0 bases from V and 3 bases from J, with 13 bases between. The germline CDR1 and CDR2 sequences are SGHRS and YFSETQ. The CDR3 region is CASSLDIVSLYNEQFF. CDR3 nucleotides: TGCGCCAGCAGCTTGGATATAGTAAGCCTCTACAATGAGCAGTTCTTC.

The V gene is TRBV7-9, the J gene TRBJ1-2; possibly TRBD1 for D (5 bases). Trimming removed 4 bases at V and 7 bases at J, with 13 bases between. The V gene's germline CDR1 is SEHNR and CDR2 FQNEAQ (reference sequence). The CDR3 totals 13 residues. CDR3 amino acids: CASSSNGGGGYTF. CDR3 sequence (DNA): TGTGCCAGCAGCTCGAACGGGGGGGGTGGCTACACCTTC.

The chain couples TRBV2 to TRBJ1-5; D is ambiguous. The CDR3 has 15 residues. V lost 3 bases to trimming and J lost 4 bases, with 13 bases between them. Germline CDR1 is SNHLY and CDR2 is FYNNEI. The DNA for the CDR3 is TGTGCCAGCAGTGATTCCCAGGCAGTGAATCAGCCCCAGCATTTT. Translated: CASSDSQAVNQPQHF. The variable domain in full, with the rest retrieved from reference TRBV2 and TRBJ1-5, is EPEVTQTPSHQVTQMGQEVILRCVPISNHLYFYWYRQILGQKVEFLVSFYNNEISEKSEIFDDQFSVERPDGSNFTLKIRSTKLEDSAMYFCASSDSQAVNQPQHFGDGTRLSIL.

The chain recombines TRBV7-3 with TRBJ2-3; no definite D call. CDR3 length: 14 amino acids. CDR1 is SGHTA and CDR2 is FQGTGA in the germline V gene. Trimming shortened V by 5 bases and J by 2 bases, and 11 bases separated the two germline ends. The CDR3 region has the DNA TGTGCCAGCAGCGCGAACTCTCTCACAGATACGCAGTATTTT. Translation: CASSANSLTDTQYF.

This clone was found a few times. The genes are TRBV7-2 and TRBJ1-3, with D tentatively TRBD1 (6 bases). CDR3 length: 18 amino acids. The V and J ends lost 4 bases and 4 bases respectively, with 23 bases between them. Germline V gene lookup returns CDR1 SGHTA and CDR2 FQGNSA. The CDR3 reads CASSSPLTRQGPGNTIYF. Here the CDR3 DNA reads TGTGCCAGCAGCTCACCACTCACCCGGCAGGGGCCCGGAAACACCATATATTTT.

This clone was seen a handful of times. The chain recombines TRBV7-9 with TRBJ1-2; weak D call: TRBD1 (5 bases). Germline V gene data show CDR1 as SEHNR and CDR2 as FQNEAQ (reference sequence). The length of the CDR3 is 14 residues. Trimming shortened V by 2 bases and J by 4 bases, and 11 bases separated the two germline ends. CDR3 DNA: TGTGCCAGCAGCTTATCAGTTCAGGGCTATGGCTACACCTTC. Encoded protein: CASSLSVQGYGYTF.

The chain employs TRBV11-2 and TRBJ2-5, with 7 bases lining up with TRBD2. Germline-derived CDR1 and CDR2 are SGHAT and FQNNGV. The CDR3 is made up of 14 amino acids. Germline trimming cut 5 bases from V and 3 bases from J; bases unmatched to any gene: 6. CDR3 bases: TGTGCCAGCAGCCCGACTAGCCTAAAAGAGACCCAGTACTTC. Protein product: CASSPTSLKETQYF.

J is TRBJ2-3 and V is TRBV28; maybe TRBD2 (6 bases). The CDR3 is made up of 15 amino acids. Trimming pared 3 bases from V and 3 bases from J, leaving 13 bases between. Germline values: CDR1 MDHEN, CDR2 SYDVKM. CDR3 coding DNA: TGTGCCAGCAGTTTGGGGGGAGTCAGGACAGATACGCAGTATTTT. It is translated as CASSLGGVRTDTQYF.

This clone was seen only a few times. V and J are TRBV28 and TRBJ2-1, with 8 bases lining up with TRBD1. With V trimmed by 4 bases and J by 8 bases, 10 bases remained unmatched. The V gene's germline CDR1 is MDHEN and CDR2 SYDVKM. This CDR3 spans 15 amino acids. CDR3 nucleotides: TGTGCCAGCAGTTGGGGGCAGGGGGCTAATGATGAGCAGTTCTTC. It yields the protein CASSWGQGANDEQFF.

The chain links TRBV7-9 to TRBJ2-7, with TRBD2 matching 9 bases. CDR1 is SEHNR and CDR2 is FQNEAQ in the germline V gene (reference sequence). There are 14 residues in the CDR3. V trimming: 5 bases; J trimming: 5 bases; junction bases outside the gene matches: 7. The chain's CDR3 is CASSIGLAQDEQYF. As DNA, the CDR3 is TGTGCCAGCAGCATTGGACTAGCGCAGGACGAGCAGTACTTC.

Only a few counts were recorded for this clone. The CDR3 nucleotides are TGCGCCAGCAGCTTGCCTAGTCACGAGACCCAGTACTTC. It encodes CASSLPSHETQYF. The chain combines TRBV5-1 with TRBJ2-5; D is unresolved. CDR1 is SGHRS and CDR2 is YFSETQ in the germline V gene. Trimming stripped 1 base from V and 5 bases from J, with 9 bases between. The CDR3 runs to 13 residues.